The sequence of this TCR beta chain was determined in a study of T cells in Graves' hyperthyroidism and ophthalmopathy. At the level of the study: Prior to any treatment, at the point of initial diagnosis, peripheral blood was collected.

V was trimmed by 3 bases and J by 0 bases, leaving 9 bases between them. Germline V gene lookup returns CDR1 SGHNT and CDR2 YYREEE (reference sequence). CDR3 length equals 14 residues. RNA transcripts yielded amplified TCR beta CDR3 regions. Using the HTBI primer set, a first-round RT-PCR was run on the TCR CDR3. TCRdb reprocessed the multiplex PCR reads via MiXCR and lists one record per CDR3 protein. The sample lists some 770,000 distinct CDR3 sequences, about a sixth occurring once. Calling Graves' hyperthyroidism stable meant ophthalmopathy did not progress within 18 months. Sequenced: blood. The source is a young man with Graves' hyperthyroidism. The J gene is TRBJ1-2, the V gene TRBV5-4; D ambiguous. CDR3 DNA: TGTGCCAGCAGCTCCGACCCAGCTAACTATGGCTACACCTTC. Its translation: CASSSDPANYGYTF.